This TCR beta chain was sequenced for a study of Ad26.COV2.S vaccination and SARS-CoV-2 variants. The study's findings and limits: It is possible that the TCR breadth and depth analyses underestimated the total T cell responses. While placebo recipients had lower spike-specific TCR breadth, vaccine recipients had more.

A remark on this clone: The antigen remains unidentified.

Repertoires were generated with immunoSEQ multiplex PCR, while TCRdb's copy carries only in-frame clones and drops some. The sample holds some 180,000 clones, around nine tenths seen once. J lost 3 bases, V lost 4 bases, and 7 bases had no gene match. CDR1 and CDR2 (germline): SGDLS, YYNGEE. The length of the CDR3 is 15 residues. The gene calls are TRBV9 and TRBJ2-7, with TRBD2 matching over 10 bases. Sequencing was performed on peripheral blood, taken after recovery from COVID-19. The sequence derives from a human donor who had recovered from COVID-19. The CDR3 nucleotides read TGTGCCAGCAGCTTCGGGACTAGCGAGAACTACGAGCAGTACTTC. Protein product: CASSFGTSENYEQYF.